These 8 T cell receptor beta chains were all obtained from the same sample, sequenced in a study of blood T cells in healthy people across ages. The authors ran a second PCR of about 6 to 11 cycles using a sample-barcoded 5' primer and a J-beta primer mix. TCRdb fed the 5' RACE reads into MiXCR, producing one record per CDR3 protein. The data show 780,000 or so distinct CDR3 sequences, just under 25% seen once. The same specimen was also included in a second study, on T cells of mothers and their children.

The sample comprised blood. The receptor set was obtained from a boy younger than 18 in good health.

The chain carries TRBV28 and TRBJ2-7, with D maybe TRBD1 (7 bases). The V gene's germline CDR1 is MDHEN and CDR2 SYDVKM. The CDR3 spans 16 residues. Between the trimmed V and J ends, which lost 5 bases and 2 bases, there was a span of 19 bases. As DNA, the CDR3 is TGTGCCAGCAGTCTATTCCGGGCGGGACAGACCTACGAGCAGTACTTC. It encodes CASSLFRAGQTYEQYF. The variable domain in full, completed from reference TRBV28 and TRBJ2-7, reads DVKVTQSSRYLVKRTGEKVFLECVQDMDHENMFWYRQDPGLGLRLIYFSYDVKMKEKGDIPEGYSVSREKKERFSLILESASTNQTSMYLCASSLFRAGQTYEQYFGPGTRLTVT.

The rearrangement links TRBV29-1 to TRBJ1-1; a possible D gene is TRBD1 (5 bases). This CDR3 comprises 12 residues. V gave up 5 bases and J gave up 4 bases, with 11 bases separating them. The germline CDR1 and CDR2 sequences are SQVTM and ANQGSEA. Here the CDR3 reads CSVSPGGTEAFF. In DNA, the CDR3 is TGCAGCGTTAGTCCGGGGGGCACTGAAGCTTTCTTT.

The chain recombines TRBV12-3 or TRBV12-4 with TRBJ1-2; D is perhaps TRBD1 (6 bases). V was pared by 0 bases and J by 6 bases, with 17 bases between. The CDR3 is 16 residues long. The CDR3 reads CASSLASRRGRNGYTF. Here the CDR3 DNA reads TGTGCCAGCAGTTTAGCGTCGAGGCGGGGGCGGAATGGCTACACCTTC.

The chain couples TRBV14 to TRBJ2-1; tentatively, D is TRBD2 (6 bases). The CDR3 runs 12 residues. Germline values: CDR1 SGHDN, CDR2 FVKESK. V lost 8 bases and J 7 bases, leaving 12 bases between the germline ends. As DNA, the CDR3 is TGTGCCAGCCTACTAGCTGAGAATGAGCAGTTCTTC. Translation gives CASLLAENEQFF.

This clonotype was detected a few times. J is TRBJ2-2 and V is TRBV28; D is ambiguous. This CDR3 region has 13 residues. V was shortened by 5 bases and J by 0 bases, with 4 bases between the two germline ends. The V gene's germline CDR1 is MDHEN and CDR2 SYDVKM. The CDR3 loop is CASSVSNTGELFF. Here the CDR3 DNA reads TGTGCCAGCAGTGTGTCGAACACCGGGGAGCTGTTTTTT.

This clonotype was seen a few times. The rearrangement uses TRBV7-6 and TRBJ2-7, with 13 bases that match TRBD2. This CDR3 spans 17 amino acids. The V segment lost 5 bases and the J segment 2 bases; nucleotides outside the gene matches: 9. The V gene's germline CDR1 is SGHVS and CDR2 FNYEAQ. Written as DNA, the CDR3 is TGTGCCAGCAGCCTAGGACCGGGACTAGCGGGGCCCTACGAGCAGTACTTC. It specifies CASSLGPGLAGPYEQYF.

This chain connects TRBV4-3 to TRBJ2-3; 14 bases agree with TRBD2. The germline V gene has CDR1 LGHNA and CDR2 YSLEER. The V gene end was trimmed by 0 bases and the J gene end by 5 bases; junction bases not matched to a gene: 1. The CDR3 has 16 amino acids. Here the CDR3 reads CASSQEGLAGEDTQYF. The CDR3 DNA follows: TGCGCCAGCAGCCAAGAGGGACTAGCGGGAGAAGATACGCAGTATTTT.

This clonotype was seen a few times. This CDR3 reads CASSVGSSAKNIQYF. The CDR3, as DNA: TGTGCCAGCAGCGTAGGGTCTAGCGCTAAAAACATTCAGTACTTC. The V call is TRBV9, the J call TRBJ2-4; the D gene is possibly TRBD2 (6 bases). Germline CDR1 is SGDLS and CDR2 is YYNGEE. The CDR3 extends over 15 amino acids. With 0 bases removed from V and 4 bases from J, the gap between germline ends came to 11 bases.